A single sample is the source of the 32 T cell receptor beta chains below, sequenced in a study of T cell repertoires in cytomegalovirus infection. No antigen is known for these receptors. TCRdb independently ran MiXCR on the reads; one entry per CDR3 protein. The repertoire holds about 740,000 distinct CDR3 sequences, roughly 33% seen once, with around a sixth in the top ten. The input for sequencing was cultured PBMCs, taken from culture after CMV antigen stimulation. The source of these receptors is a human donor in good health (CMV status not recorded). Some clones in this sample may be carry-over from other donors' samples.

The rearrangement uses TRBV6-1 and TRBJ2-7, with TRBD2 as a possible D gene (6 bases). Germline V gives CDR1 MNHNS, CDR2 SASEGT. V was clipped by 6 bases and J by 4 bases, with 19 bases between them. CDR3 length: 15 amino acids. DNA of the CDR3: TGTGCCAGCAGCGGACGGAGGGCAGGTCATTACGAGCAGTACTTC. Translating it yields CASSGRRAGHYEQYF.

This clonotype was observed a handful of times. The chain has TRBV10-3 and TRBJ1-1; 7 bases agree with TRBD1. In germline, CDR1 is ENHRY, CDR2 SYGVKD. V dropped 6 bases and J dropped 1; count of bases not matched to a gene: 14. CDR3 length: 17 residues. Here the CDR3 DNA reads TGTGCCATCAGCCACCAGGGACAGAAAAGGGCGAACACTGAAGCTTTCTTT. Translating gives CAISHQGQKRANTEAFF.

This chain links TRBV18 with TRBJ2-5; TRBD1 matches 12 bases. CDR1 and CDR2 from the germline V gene are KGHSH and LQKENI. This CDR3 has 16 amino acids. The V segment lost 1 base and the J segment 6 bases; nucleotides outside the gene matches: 6. CDR3 loop: CASSPQGTGGSKTQYF. For the CDR3, the DNA is TGTGCCAGCTCACCACAAGGGACAGGGGGCTCGAAGACCCAGTACTTC.

This clonotype turned up a few times. The V gene is TRBV6-2 or TRBV6-3, the J gene TRBJ2-1; D not resolved. This CDR3 comprises 16 residues. Trimming cost V 2 bases and J 0 bases, with 11 bases left between them. Germline loops: CDR1 MNHEY, CDR2 SVGEGT. CDR3: CASSYGSSISYNEQFF. The CDR3 region has the DNA TGTGCCAGCAGTTACGGATCCTCCATCTCCTACAATGAGCAGTTCTTC.

This clonotype was seen more than once but under ten times. V usage is TRBV6-2 or TRBV6-3 and J usage is TRBJ2-7, with unresolved D. The CDR3 extends over 13 amino acids. CDR1 MNHEY and CDR2 SVGEGT come from the germline V gene. Trimming pared 6 bases from V and 11 bases from J, leaving 20 bases between. The CDR3 DNA sequence: TGTGCCAGCAGCCAATCCCGGCGCCCCAGGAAGTACTTC. It specifies CASSQSRRPRKYF.

V gene TRBV7-6 combines with J gene TRBJ2-2, with D possibly matching TRBD2 (5 bases). V shed 8 bases and J shed 0 bases, with 16 bases lying between them. The CDR3 loop spans 16 amino acids. Germline CDR1 SGHVS, CDR2 FNYEAQ. The CDR3 loop is CASPAEGASNTGELFF. Here the CDR3 DNA reads TGTGCCAGCCCCGCTGAGGGAGCATCGAACACCGGGGAGCTGTTTTTT.

The chain has TRBV7-9 and TRBJ1-2; weak D call: TRBD1 (5 bases). The CDR3 totals 17 residues. V was cut by 3 bases and J by 2 bases, with 19 bases left in between. CDR1 is SEHNR and CDR2 is FQNEAQ in the germline V gene (reference sequence). CDR3 residues: CASSFTGNLNLNYGYTF. CDR3 nucleotide sequence: TGTGCCAGCAGCTTTACAGGAAACTTGAACTTAAACTATGGCTACACCTTC.

The table lists this clonotype with a few counts. The chain carries TRBV5-4 and TRBJ2-3; 11 bases are shared with TRBD2. V trimming: 3 bases; J trimming: 2 bases; junction bases outside the gene matches: 5. The CDR3 loop spans 16 amino acids. CDR1 SGHNT and CDR2 YYREEE come from the germline V gene (reference sequence). As DNA, the CDR3 is TGTGCCAGCAGCTACCTAGCGGGGGGATCCACAGATACGCAGTATTTT. It is translated as CASSYLAGGSTDTQYF.

J is TRBJ2-3 and V is TRBV20-1, with 7 bases aligning to TRBD1. CDR1 is DFQATT, CDR2 SNEGSKA, per germline (reference sequence). The CDR3 totals 13 residues. The CDR3 bases are TGCACCCCCCGGGACAGAAGCACAGATACGCAGTATTTT. It encodes CTPRDRSTDTQYF.

A few counts support this clonotype. The chain joins TRBV7-8 to TRBJ1-5, with no clear D. In germline, CDR1 is SGHVS, CDR2 FQNEAQ. The V end was cut by 5 bases, the J end by 7 bases, with 9 bases between. CDR3 size: 12 residues. The CDR3 reads CASSRQEQPQHF. The CDR3 DNA reads TGTGCCAGCAGCCGTCAGGAACAGCCCCAGCATTTT.

The rearrangement uses TRBV4-2 and TRBJ2-7; possible D gene TRBD2, 5 bases. Germline CDR1 is LGHNA and CDR2 is YNFKEQ. Trimming stripped 6 bases from V and 3 bases from J, with 9 bases between. This CDR3 has 12 amino acids. The CDR3 loop reads CASRLSGYEQYF. DNA for the CDR3: TGTGCCAGCAGGCTAAGCGGCTACGAGCAGTACTTC.

The chain recombines TRBV14 with TRBJ2-5; D not certain. This CDR3 is 17 amino acids long. The ends were cut back, 2 bases at V and 1 base at J, with 17 bases in the middle. Per germline, CDR1 SGHDN and CDR2 FVKESK. In nucleotides, the CDR3 is TGTGCCAGCAGCCAAACTTCAATCCAGACAACCCAAGAGACCCAGTACTTC. Its protein is CASSQTSIQTTQETQYF.

This chain links TRBV5-6 with TRBJ2-2; D remains ambiguous. Germline V lookup: CDR1 SGHDT, CDR2 YYEEEE. CDR3 length equals 16 residues. The V end was cut by 4 bases, the J end by 0 bases, with 13 bases between. CDR3 bases: TGTGCCAGCAGCCCTGACGGTTCTACGAACACCGGGGAGCTGTTTTTT. Amino acids: CASSPDGSTNTGELFF.

This chain connects TRBV7-9 to TRBJ1-1; possible D gene TRBD1, 6 bases. This CDR3 region has 15 residues. V was clipped by 6 bases and J by 2 bases, with 16 bases between them. Looked up from germline, CDR1 is SEHNR and CDR2 is FQNEAQ (reference sequence). CDR3 in amino acids: CASRVGHGENTEAFF. CDR3 in DNA: TGTGCCAGCAGAGTGGGACACGGAGAAAACACTGAAGCTTTCTTT.

The rearrangement joins TRBV12-3 or TRBV12-4 to TRBJ2-7, with unresolved D. V dropped 1 base and J dropped 2 bases, with 9 bases sitting between them. The CDR3 has 14 residues. CDR3 protein: CASSLGQAPYEQYF. The CDR3 coding sequence is TGTGCCAGCAGTTTAGGGCAGGCCCCCTACGAGCAGTACTTC.

This clonotype was seen only a few times. This chain links TRBV28 with TRBJ1-2; 7 bases agree with TRBD1. V dropped 2 bases and J dropped 1; count of bases not matched to a gene: 7. Germline loops: CDR1 MDHEN, CDR2 SYDVKM. CDR3 size: 16 residues. The CDR3, as DNA: TGTGCCAGCAGTTTAAGCGGGACAGAGAATAACTATGGCTACACCTTC. Its translation is CASSLSGTENNYGYTF.

V gene TRBV20-1 combines with J gene TRBJ1-1; unclear D gene. Germline CDR1 is DFQATT and CDR2 is SNEGSKA (reference sequence). With 6 bases removed from V and 0 bases from J, the gap between germline ends came to 20 bases. The CDR3 extends over 16 amino acids. The CDR3: CSAANTLALMNTEAFF. The CDR3 bases are TGCAGTGCCGCCAATACCCTAGCACTAATGAACACTGAAGCTTTCTTT.

The V gene is TRBV10-3, the J gene TRBJ1-2, with D maybe TRBD1 (5 bases). Per the germline V gene, CDR1 is ENHRY and CDR2 is SYGVKD. The CDR3 runs to 16 residues. The ends were cut back, 10 bases at V and 4 bases at J, with 25 bases in the middle. CDR3 amino acids: CATTRQGPAGGYGYTF. CDR3 nucleotides: TGTGCCACTACGAGGCAGGGCCCAGCCGGGGGCTATGGCTACACCTTC.

This clonotype was counted only a few times. The rearrangement links TRBV18 to TRBJ2-5, with 9 positions matching TRBD2. Unmatched junction bases numbered 4, after V lost 2 bases and J lost 0 bases. The CDR3 extends over 16 amino acids. Germline lookup yields CDR1 KGHSH and CDR2 LQKENI. CDR3 coding DNA: TGTGCCAGCTCACCAAAGCTAGCGGGGAACCAAGAGACCCAGTACTTC. It is translated as CASSPKLAGNQETQYF. The full variable domain, rest sourced from reference TRBV18 and TRBJ2-5, is NAGVMQNPRHLVRRRGQEARLRCSPMKGHSHVYWYRQLPEEGLKFMVYLQKENIIDESGMPKERFSAEFPKEGPSILRIQQVVRGDSAAYFCASSPKLAGNQETQYFGPGTRLLVL.

The chain combines TRBV19 with TRBJ2-3; D remains ambiguous. The V end was cut by 4 bases, the J end by 4 bases, with 6 bases between. The V gene's germline CDR1 is LNHDA and CDR2 SQIVND (reference sequence). The CDR3 is made up of 12 amino acids. CDR3 sequence reads: CASSNYADTQYF. The CDR3, as DNA: TGTGCCAGTAGTAACTACGCAGATACGCAGTATTTT.

This clonotype was seen more than once but under ten times. The genes are TRBV7-8 and TRBJ2-7, with D possibly being TRBD2 (5 bases). The CDR3 extends over 15 amino acids. CDR1 is SGHVS, CDR2 FQNEAQ, per germline. Deletions cut 2 bases from V and 1 base from J, with 12 bases between. This chain's CDR3 is CASSLLPRGSYEQYF. The CDR3 bases are TGTGCCAGCAGCTTACTTCCCCGCGGGTCCTACGAGCAGTACTTC.

This clonotype was detected only a few times. This sequence joins TRBV6-1 and TRBJ1-1; weak D call: TRBD1 (5 bases). V was shortened by 0 bases and J by 4 bases, with 21 bases between the two germline ends. Looked up from germline, CDR1 is MNHNS and CDR2 is SASEGT. This CDR3 contains 18 residues. CDR3 sequence (DNA): TGTGCCAGCAGTGAAGCGCTTCAAGGCGCAGGGAGAGGCACTGAAGCTTTCTTT. As protein: CASSEALQGAGRGTEAFF.

The chain has TRBV7-8 and TRBJ2-1, with D hard to call. The V end was cut by 3 bases, the J end by 10 bases, with 13 bases between. Germline V gene data show CDR1 as SGHVS and CDR2 as FQNEAQ. The CDR3 contains 13 residues. CDR3 sequence: CASSFQELREQFF. For the CDR3, the DNA is TGTGCCAGCAGCTTCCAGGAACTGAGAGAGCAGTTCTTC.

The J gene is TRBJ1-5, the V gene TRBV19, with D possibly TRBD1 on 6 matching bases. Trimming removed 9 bases at V and 9 bases at J, with 15 bases between. The germline gives CDR1 LNHDA, CDR2 SQIVND (reference sequence). The CDR3 is made up of 12 amino acids. The CDR3 DNA reads TGTGCCAGCCGACGGGGGCAGGGGCCCCAGCATTTT. Its translation is CASRRGQGPQHF.

In its sample, this clonotype was seen a few times. At one boundary the junction diverges from the germline segment, which might be a read error. V is TRBV5-3 and J is TRBJ2-5, with a tentative D call TRBD2 (5 bases). TRBV5-3 is an open reading frame whose function is uncertain. The CDR3 is 15 amino acids. As DNA, the CDR3 is TGTGCCAGCAGCTTGTCCCTCGGACGGGGAGAGACCCAGTACTTC. Its translation: CASSLSLGRGETQYF.

The gene calls are TRBV6-2 or TRBV6-3 and TRBJ2-7, with D possibly matching TRBD2 (6 bases). The CDR3 runs 14 residues. Germline V gene lookup returns CDR1 MNHEY and CDR2 SVGEGT. V lost 5 bases and J 6 bases, leaving 17 bases between the germline ends. The CDR3 region is CASSPLRGASEQYF. In DNA, the CDR3 is TGTGCCAGCAGTCCCCTGCGGGGCGCCTCCGAGCAGTACTTC.

In its sample, this clonotype was seen many times. The V call is TRBV7-2, the J call TRBJ1-1, with 8 positions matching TRBD1. The trim removed 5 bases at V and 0 bases at J, leaving 5 bases unmatched. CDR3 length: 15 residues. CDR1 is SGHTA, CDR2 FQGNSA, per germline. CDR3 in DNA: TGTGCCAGCAGCGCCCGACAGGGGCTGAACACTGAAGCTTTCTTT. Its translation: CASSARQGLNTEAFF.

This chain joins TRBV7-2 and TRBJ2-5; the match to TRBD2 covers 10 bases. The CDR3 is 15 amino acids. Germline V gives CDR1 SGHTA, CDR2 FQGNSA. V shed 6 bases, J shed 7 bases, and the junction held 11 bases outside the gene matches. CDR3 amino acids: CASSLGIAGGGTQYF. The CDR3 nucleotides are TGTGCCAGCAGTCTAGGGATAGCGGGAGGTGGGACCCAGTACTTC.

This clonotype was counted only a few times. The chain uses TRBV4-3 and TRBJ1-6, with D uncertain. The CDR3 extends over 16 amino acids. Germline V gene data show CDR1 as LGHNA and CDR2 as YSLEER. The V end lost 0 bases, the J end lost 9 bases, and 15 bases lay between the germline ends. CDR3 DNA: TGCGCCAGCAGCCAAGATCGTTGGGCCCCGGTTTCACCCCTCCACTTT. Translated: CASSQDRWAPVSPLHF.

V gene TRBV6-2 or TRBV6-3 combines with J gene TRBJ1-1, with D unresolved. The CDR3 consists of 13 residues. V lost 1 base to trimming and J lost 1 base, with 4 bases between them. CDR1 MNHEY and CDR2 SVGEGT come from the germline V gene. The CDR3 DNA reads as TGTGCCAGCAGTTACTGGGAGAACACTGAAGCTTTCTTT. Encoded protein: CASSYWENTEAFF.

The chain uses TRBV19 and TRBJ1-1; perhaps TRBD1 as D (6 bases). Germline CDR1 reads LNHDA; CDR2 reads SQIVND (reference sequence). CDR3 length: 15 residues. The ends were cut back, 6 bases at V and 4 bases at J, with 18 bases in the middle. The CDR3 region is CASRPRAGESTEAFF. As DNA, the CDR3 is TGTGCCAGTAGGCCCCGAGCAGGGGAGAGCACTGAAGCTTTCTTT.

The J gene is TRBJ2-1, the V gene TRBV20-1, with D tentatively TRBD1 (5 bases). Germline V CDR1 and CDR2: DFQATT, SNEGSKA (reference sequence). The CDR3 sequence is 12 residues long. V was clipped by 3 bases and J by 10 bases, with 13 bases between them. The CDR3 DNA sequence: TGCAGTGCTAGGAGCCAGGGATCCGAGCAGTTCTTC. It encodes CSARSQGSEQFF.